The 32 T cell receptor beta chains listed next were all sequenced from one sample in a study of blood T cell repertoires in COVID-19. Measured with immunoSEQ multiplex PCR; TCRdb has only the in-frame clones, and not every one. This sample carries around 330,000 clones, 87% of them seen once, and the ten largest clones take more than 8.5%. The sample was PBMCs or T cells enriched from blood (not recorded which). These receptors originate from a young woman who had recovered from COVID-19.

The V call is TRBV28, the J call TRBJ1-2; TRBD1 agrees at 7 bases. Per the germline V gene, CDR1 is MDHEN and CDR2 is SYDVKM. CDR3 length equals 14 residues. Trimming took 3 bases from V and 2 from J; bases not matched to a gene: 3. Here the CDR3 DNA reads TGTGCCAGCAGTTTGGCGGGACAGAACTATGGCTACACCTTC. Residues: CASSLAGQNYGYTF.

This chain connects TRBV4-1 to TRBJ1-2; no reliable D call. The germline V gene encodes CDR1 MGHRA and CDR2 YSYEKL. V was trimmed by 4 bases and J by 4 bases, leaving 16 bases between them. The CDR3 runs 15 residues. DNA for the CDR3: TGCGCCAGCAGCCTCGGGATGGTAGGATTCTATGGCTACACCTTC. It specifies CASSLGMVGFYGYTF.

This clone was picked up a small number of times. The CDR3 sequence: CATSRDLAGYTF. As DNA, the CDR3 is TGTGCCACCAGCAGAGATTTGGCTGGCTACACCTTC. The chain carries TRBV15 and TRBJ1-2, with D unresolved. The germline V and J ends were trimmed by 0 bases and 7 bases, with 6 bases remaining between them. The CDR3 sequence is 12 residues long. Looked up from germline, CDR1 is LNHNV and CDR2 is YYDKDF (reference sequence).

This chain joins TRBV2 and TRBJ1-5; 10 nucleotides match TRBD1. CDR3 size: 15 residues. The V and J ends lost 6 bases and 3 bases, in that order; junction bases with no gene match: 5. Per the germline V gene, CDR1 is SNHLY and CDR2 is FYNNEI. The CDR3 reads CASSRDRGLNQPQHF. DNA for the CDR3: TGTGCCAGCAGCCGGGACAGGGGCCTCAATCAGCCCCAGCATTTT.

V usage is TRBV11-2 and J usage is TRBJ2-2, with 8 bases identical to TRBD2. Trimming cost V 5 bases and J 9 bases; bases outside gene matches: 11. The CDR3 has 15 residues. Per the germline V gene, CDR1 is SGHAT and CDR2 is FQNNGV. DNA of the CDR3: TGTGCCAGCAGCCTCCACATTAGCGGGACCTGGGAGCTGTTTTTT. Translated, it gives CASSLHISGTWELFF.

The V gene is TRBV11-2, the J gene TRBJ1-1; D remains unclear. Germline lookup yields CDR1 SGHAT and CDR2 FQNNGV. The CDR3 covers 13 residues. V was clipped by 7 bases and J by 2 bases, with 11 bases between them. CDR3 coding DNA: TGTGCCAGCACCCGGGTCTATAACACTGAAGCTTTCTTT. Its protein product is CASTRVYNTEAFF.

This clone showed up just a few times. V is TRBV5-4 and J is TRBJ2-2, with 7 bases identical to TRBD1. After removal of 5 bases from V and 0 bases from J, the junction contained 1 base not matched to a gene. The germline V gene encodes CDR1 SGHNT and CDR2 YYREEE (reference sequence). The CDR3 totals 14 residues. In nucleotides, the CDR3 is TGTGCCAGCAGTGGACAGGCGAACACCGGGGAGCTGTTTTTT. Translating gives CASSGQANTGELFF.

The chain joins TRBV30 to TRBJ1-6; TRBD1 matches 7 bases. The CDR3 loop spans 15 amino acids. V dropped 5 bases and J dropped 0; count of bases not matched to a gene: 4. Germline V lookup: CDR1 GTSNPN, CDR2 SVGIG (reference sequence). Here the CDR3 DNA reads TGTGCCTGGTCCACAGGGGACTCCTATAATTCACCCCTCCACTTT. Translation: CAWSTGDSYNSPLHF.

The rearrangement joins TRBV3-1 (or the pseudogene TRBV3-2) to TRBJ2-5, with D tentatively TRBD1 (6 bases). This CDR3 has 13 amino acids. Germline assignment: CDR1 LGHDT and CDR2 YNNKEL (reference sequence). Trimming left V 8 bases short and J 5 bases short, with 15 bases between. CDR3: CASVLGGAETQYF. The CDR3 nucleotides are TGTGCCAGCGTCTTAGGGGGAGCTGAGACCCAGTACTTC.

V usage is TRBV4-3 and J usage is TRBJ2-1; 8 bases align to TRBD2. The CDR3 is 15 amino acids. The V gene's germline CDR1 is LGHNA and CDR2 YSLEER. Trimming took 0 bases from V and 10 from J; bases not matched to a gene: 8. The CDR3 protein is CASSQDRPGGWEQFF. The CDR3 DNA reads TGCGCCAGCAGCCAAGATAGGCCGGGGGGGTGGGAGCAGTTCTTC.

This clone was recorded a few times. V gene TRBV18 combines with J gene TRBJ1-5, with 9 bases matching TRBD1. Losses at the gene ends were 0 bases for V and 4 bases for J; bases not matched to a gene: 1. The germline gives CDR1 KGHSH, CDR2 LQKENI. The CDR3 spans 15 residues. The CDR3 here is CASSPPGTGNQPQHF. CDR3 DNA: TGTGCCAGCTCACCACCCGGGACAGGGAATCAGCCCCAGCATTTT.

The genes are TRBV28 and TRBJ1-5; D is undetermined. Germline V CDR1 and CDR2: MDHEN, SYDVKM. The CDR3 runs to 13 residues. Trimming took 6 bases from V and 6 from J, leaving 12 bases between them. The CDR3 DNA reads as TGTGCCAGCAGGTCACCCGGGAGTCAGCCCCAGCATTTT. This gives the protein CASRSPGSQPQHF.

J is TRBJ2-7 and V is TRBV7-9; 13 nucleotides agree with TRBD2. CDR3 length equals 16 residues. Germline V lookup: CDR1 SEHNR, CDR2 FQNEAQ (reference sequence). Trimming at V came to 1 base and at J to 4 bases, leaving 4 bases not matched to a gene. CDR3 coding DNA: TGTGCCAGCAGCTTAGGGACTAGCGGGAGTTGGTACGAGCAGTACTTC. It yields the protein CASSLGTSGSWYEQYF. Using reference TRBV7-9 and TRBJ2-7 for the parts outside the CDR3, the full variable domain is DTGVSQNPRHKITKRGQNVTFRCDPISEHNRLYWYRQTLGQGPEFLTYFQNEAQLEKSRLLSDRFSAERPKGSFSTLEIQRTEQGDSAMYLCASSLGTSGSWYEQYFGPGTRLTVT.

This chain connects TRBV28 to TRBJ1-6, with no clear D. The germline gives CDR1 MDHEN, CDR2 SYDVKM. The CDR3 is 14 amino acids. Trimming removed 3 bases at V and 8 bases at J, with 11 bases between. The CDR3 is CASSLGDIYSPLHF. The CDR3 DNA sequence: TGTGCCAGCAGTTTGGGAGACATTTATTCACCCCTCCACTTT.

The CDR3 DNA follows: TGCGCCAGCGGAGGGAGAGCCGGAAGGAACCATGGCTACACCTTC. Translating it yields CASGGRAGRNHGYTF. The chain has TRBV4-3 and TRBJ1-2; D remains unclear. The V end was cut by 8 bases, the J end by 6 bases, with 22 bases between. The CDR3 consists of 15 residues. Germline CDR1 reads LGHNA; CDR2 reads YSLEER.

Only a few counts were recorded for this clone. Here the CDR3 DNA reads TGTGCCAGCAGTTCTCTAGGGGAATTCACCGGGGAGCTGTTTTTT. Amino acids: CASSSLGEFTGELFF. The chain employs TRBV28 and TRBJ2-2; the D gene is possibly TRBD1 (5 bases). The CDR3 length is 15 residues. V lost 4 bases, J lost 4 bases, and 13 bases lay in between. From germline, CDR1 is MDHEN and CDR2 SYDVKM. Using reference TRBV28 and TRBJ2-2 for the parts outside the CDR3, the full variable domain is DVKVTQSSRYLVKRTGEKVFLECVQDMDHENMFWYRQDPGLGLRLIYFSYDVKMKEKGDIPEGYSVSREKKERFSLILESASTNQTSMYLCASSSLGEFTGELFFGEGSRLTVL.

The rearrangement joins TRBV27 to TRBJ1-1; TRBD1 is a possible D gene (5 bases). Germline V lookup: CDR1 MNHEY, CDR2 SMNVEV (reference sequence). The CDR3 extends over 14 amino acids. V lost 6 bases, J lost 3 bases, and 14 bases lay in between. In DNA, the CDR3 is TGTGCCAGCAGCCCCCTCGGGGGAGACACTGAAGCTTTCTTT. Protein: CASSPLGGDTEAFF.

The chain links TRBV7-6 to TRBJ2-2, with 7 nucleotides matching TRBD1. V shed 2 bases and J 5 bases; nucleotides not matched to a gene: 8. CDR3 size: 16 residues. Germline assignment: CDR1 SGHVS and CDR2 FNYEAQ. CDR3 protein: CASSLIGQGDTGELFF. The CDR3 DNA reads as TGTGCCAGCAGCTTAATCGGCCAGGGGGATACCGGGGAGCTGTTTTTT.

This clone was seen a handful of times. As DNA, the CDR3 is TGTGCCAGCAGTTACATGAGTAGTCCCCTCCACTTT. The encoded protein is CASSYMSSPLHF. The chain is built from TRBV6-6 and TRBJ1-6; D is unclear. V was trimmed by 2 bases and J by 13 bases, leaving 9 bases between them. The CDR3 consists of 12 residues. From germline, CDR1 is MNHNY and CDR2 SVGAGI (reference sequence).

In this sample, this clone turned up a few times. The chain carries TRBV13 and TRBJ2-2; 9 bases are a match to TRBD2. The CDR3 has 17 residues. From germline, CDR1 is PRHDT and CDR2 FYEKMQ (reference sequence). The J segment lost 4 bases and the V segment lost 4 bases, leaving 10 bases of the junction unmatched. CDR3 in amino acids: CASSSQTSGGGTGELFF. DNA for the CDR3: TGTGCCAGCAGCTCGCAGACTAGCGGAGGGGGCACCGGGGAGCTGTTTTTT.

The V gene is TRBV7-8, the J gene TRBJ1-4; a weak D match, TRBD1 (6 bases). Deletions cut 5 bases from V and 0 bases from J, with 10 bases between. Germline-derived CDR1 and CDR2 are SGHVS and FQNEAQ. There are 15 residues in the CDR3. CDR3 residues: CASSPQGTTNEKLFF. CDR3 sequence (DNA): TGTGCCAGCAGCCCACAGGGAACAACTAATGAAAAACTGTTTTTT.

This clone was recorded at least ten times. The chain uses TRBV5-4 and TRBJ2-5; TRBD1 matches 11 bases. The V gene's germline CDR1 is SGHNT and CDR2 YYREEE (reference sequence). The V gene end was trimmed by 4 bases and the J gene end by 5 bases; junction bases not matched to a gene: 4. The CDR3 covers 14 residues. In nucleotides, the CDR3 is TGTGCCAGCAGCCCGGACAGGGGGCTGGAGACCCAGTACTTC. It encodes CASSPDRGLETQYF.

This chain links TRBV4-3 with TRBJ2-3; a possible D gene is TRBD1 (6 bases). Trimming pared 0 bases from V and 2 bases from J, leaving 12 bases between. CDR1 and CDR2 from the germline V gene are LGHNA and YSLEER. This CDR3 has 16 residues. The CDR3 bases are TGCGCCAGCAGCCAAGACCTGGGGGCTATCACAGATACGCAGTATTTT. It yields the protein CASSQDLGAITDTQYF.

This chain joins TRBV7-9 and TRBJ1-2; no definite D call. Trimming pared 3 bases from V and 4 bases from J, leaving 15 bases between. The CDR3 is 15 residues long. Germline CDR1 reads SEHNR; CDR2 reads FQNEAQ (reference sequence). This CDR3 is CASSLEVSGLYGYTF. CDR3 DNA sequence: TGTGCCAGCAGCTTGGAGGTTAGTGGCCTCTATGGCTACACCTTC.

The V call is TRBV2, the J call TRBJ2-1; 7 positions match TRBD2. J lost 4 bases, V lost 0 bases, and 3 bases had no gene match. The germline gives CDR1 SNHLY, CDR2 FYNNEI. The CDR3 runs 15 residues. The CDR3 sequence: CASSEALGGYNEQFF. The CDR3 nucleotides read TGTGCCAGCAGTGAAGCGTTGGGGGGGTACAATGAGCAGTTCTTC.

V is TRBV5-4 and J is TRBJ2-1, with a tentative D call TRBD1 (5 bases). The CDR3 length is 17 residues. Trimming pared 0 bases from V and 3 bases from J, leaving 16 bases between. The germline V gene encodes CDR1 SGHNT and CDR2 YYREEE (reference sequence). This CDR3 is CASSLGTTPILYNEQFF. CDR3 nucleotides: TGTGCCAGCAGCTTGGGGACAACCCCTATACTCTACAATGAGCAGTTCTTC.

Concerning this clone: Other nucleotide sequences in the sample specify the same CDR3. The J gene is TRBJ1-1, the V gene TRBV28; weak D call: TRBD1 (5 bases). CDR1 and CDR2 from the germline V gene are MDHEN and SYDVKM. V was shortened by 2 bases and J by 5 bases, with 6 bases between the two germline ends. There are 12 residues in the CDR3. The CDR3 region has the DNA TGTGCCAGCAGTTTACAGGGAACTGAAGCTTTCTTT. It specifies CASSLQGTEAFF.

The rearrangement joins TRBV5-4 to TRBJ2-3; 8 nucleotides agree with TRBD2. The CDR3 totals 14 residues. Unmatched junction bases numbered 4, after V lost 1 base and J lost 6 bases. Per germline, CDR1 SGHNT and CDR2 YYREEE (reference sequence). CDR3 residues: CASSLPGGLDTQYF. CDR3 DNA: TGTGCCAGCAGCTTGCCGGGGGGGCTCGATACGCAGTATTTT.

This CDR3 is CASSLGQYTEAFF. CDR3 nucleotide sequence: TGTGCCAGCAGCTTGGGGCAGTACACTGAAGCTTTCTTT. The chain recombines TRBV5-6 with TRBJ1-1; D is ambiguous. The CDR3 has 13 residues. Trimming left V 0 bases short and J 3 bases short, with 6 bases between. Germline values: CDR1 SGHDT, CDR2 YYEEEE.

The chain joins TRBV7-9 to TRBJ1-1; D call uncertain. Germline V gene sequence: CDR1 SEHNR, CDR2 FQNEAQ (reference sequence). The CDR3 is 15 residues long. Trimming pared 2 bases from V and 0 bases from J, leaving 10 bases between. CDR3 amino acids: CASSLSGPLNTEAFF. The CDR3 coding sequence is TGTGCCAGCAGCTTAAGCGGGCCACTGAACACTGAAGCTTTCTTT. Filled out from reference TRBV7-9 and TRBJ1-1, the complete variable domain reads DTGVSQNPRHKITKRGQNVTFRCDPISEHNRLYWYRQTLGQGPEFLTYFQNEAQLEKSRLLSDRFSAERPKGSFSTLEIQRTEQGDSAMYLCASSLSGPLNTEAFFGQGTRLTVV.

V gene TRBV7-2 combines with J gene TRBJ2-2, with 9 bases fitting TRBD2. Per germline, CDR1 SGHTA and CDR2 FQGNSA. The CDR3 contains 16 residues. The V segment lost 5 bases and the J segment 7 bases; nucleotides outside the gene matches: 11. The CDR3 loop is CASSRRVAGEGGELFF. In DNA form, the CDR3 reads TGTGCCAGCAGCCGCCGGGTAGCGGGAGAGGGCGGGGAGCTGTTTTTT.

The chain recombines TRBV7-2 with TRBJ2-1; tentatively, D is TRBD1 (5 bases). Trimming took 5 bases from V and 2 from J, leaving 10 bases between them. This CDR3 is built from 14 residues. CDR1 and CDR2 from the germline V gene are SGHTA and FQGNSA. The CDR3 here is CASSLTATYNEQFF. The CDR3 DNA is TGTGCCAGCAGCCTGACAGCTACCTACAATGAGCAGTTCTTC.